This T cell receptor beta chain emerged from a study of shared clonotypes between healthy human individuals. Across the whole study: Three plates each covered CD4 naive and memory; CD8 naive two, CD8 memory one. General study results and limits: The diversity represented, both genetic and in exposure history, was limited by few donors. Rarefaction gave evidence that sorted-subset sequencing remained incomplete despite large depth.

Some clones are missing from TCRdb's copy, which holds only in-frame ones; the method was immunoSEQ multiplex PCR. The sample records about 580,000 clones, roughly 98% being singletons. The CDR3 runs 18 residues. Germline lookup yields CDR1 SEHNR and CDR2 FQNEAQ (reference sequence). With 1 base clipped from V and 0 bases from J, the junction kept 5 bases outside the gene matches. CD45RO-negative cells were positively selected for CCR7, leaving out terminally differentiated effector memory CD45RA+ cells. As to this clone: Its target is not known.

The TCR originated in a man aged 25-40 years in good health. Sequenced: naive CD8+ T cells sorted from blood. The chain recombines TRBV7-9 with TRBJ2-1; 11 bases match TRBD2. The CDR3 spells CASSLGGGLADSYNEQFF. The CDR3, as DNA: TGTGCCAGCAGCTTAGGCGGGGGACTAGCGGACTCCTACAATGAGCAGTTCTTC.